This entry describes one T cell receptor (beta chain). Being one base from a much bigger clone, this may be a read error. The sample originates from a study of molecular identifiers for immune sequencing clone quantification. Via MiXCR, TCRdb re-called the PCR reads, giving one row per CDR3 protein. The profile shows about 65,000 distinct CDR3 sequences, approximately 17% of them singletons. Naive CD8 T cells were FACS-sorted by CD8+CD4-CCR7+CD45RA+ markers. Sequenced sample: naive CD8+ T cells from blood, with Jurkat cell RNA spiked in. Sample subset: FACS-sorted CD8+CD4-CCR7+CD45RA+ naive T cells. This receptor was taken from a human donor in good health. Some libraries in this study had Jurkat cell RNA spiked in.

CDR3 bases: TGTGCCTGGTCACACGGACTGGAGCAGTACTTC. Translating it yields CAWSHGLEQYF. The V and J genes are TRBV30 and TRBJ2-7; TRBD2 might be the D (5 bases). The V gene lost 5 bases and the J gene lost 7 bases, with 12 bases spanning the gap. Looked up from germline, CDR1 is GTSNPN and CDR2 is SVGIG (reference sequence). CDR3 size: 11 residues.